This is a list of T cell receptor beta chains from one sample in a study of vaccination effects on CD4 cells after COVID-19. Generated by immunoSEQ multiplex PCR, the TCRdb table keeps only in-frame clones and is missing some. Found here are some 49,000 clones, 74% of them singletons; the top ten hold roughly 8.7%. The antigens for these receptors are not known. This material consisted of CD4+ T cells from PBMCs cultured without peptide, taken before COVID-19 vaccination. The receptors were sampled from a human donor who had a prior SARS-CoV-2 infection. Each CDR3 is given with its conserved first and last residue. The D gene is left open where the match is weak. Not every row has a clone size; where given, it reads once, few, many or a size class.

CATTGTGETQYF	TGTGCCACCACCGGGACAGGGGAGACCCAGTACTTC	TRBJ2-5	.	TRBV2	12	TRBD1
CASSEGRPYYYNEQFF	TGTGCCAGCAGTGAAGGGAGACCGTATTACTACAATGAGCAGTTCTTC	TRBJ2-1	.	TRBV25-1	16	.
CASSSDRGVPGELFF	TGTGCCAGCAGCTCTGACAGGGGAGTCCCCGGGGAGCTGTTTTTT	TRBJ2-2	.	TRBV7-9	15	TRBD1
CAWKNRDTGELFF	TGTGCCTGGAAGAACAGAGACACCGGGGAGCTGTTTTTT	TRBJ2-2	.	TRBV30	13	.
CASSSWTDQAFF	TGTGCCAGCAGCTCGTGGACGGATCAAGCTTTCTTT	TRBJ1-1	.	TRBV5-6	12	.
CASRWNRGESPLHF	TGTGCCAGCAGGTGGAACAGGGGTGAATCACCCCTCCACTTT	TRBJ1-6	few	TRBV2	14	TRBD1
CASSQYSNSGVRETQYF	TGTGCCAGCAGCCAGTACTCTAACAGCGGGGTTCGCGAGACCCAGTACTTC	TRBJ2-5	.	TRBV3-1/TRBV3-2	17	TRBD2
CASSTGPRYLETQYF	TGTGCCAGCAGCACCGGGCCCCGTTATTTAGAGACCCAGTACTTC	TRBJ2-5	.	TRBV7-8	15	.
CAAGAGVSYEQYF	TGTGCAGCGGGGGCAGGGGTCTCCTACGAGCAGTACTTC	TRBJ2-7	.	TRBV28	13	TRBD2
CASSLIFLAGGNYGYTF	TGTGCCAGCAGCTTAATCTTTTTGGCAGGGGGCAACTATGGCTACACCTTC	TRBJ1-2	.	TRBV5-4	17	TRBD1
CASSLEVRGYTF	TGTGCCAGCAGCTTAGAAGTTCGTGGCTACACCTTC	TRBJ1-2	.	TRBV7-9	12	.
CASSGQGWNTEAFF	TGTGCCAGCAGTGGACAGGGATGGAACACTGAAGCTTTCTTT	TRBJ1-1	once	TRBV2	14	TRBD1
CASTRMGVGQVIGHEQFF	TGTGCCAGCACCCGAATGGGGGTGGGGCAGGTTATCGGCCATGAGCAGTTCTTC	TRBJ2-1	.	TRBV27	18	.
CASSEGLASSYEQYF	TGTGCCAGCAGCGAGGGACTAGCGAGCTCCTACGAGCAGTACTTC	TRBJ2-7	few	TRBV9	15	TRBD2
CASSVGGTGLEQYF	TGTGCCAGCAGCGTGGGGGGGACAGGGCTCGAGCAGTACTTC	TRBJ2-7	.	TRBV9	14	TRBD1
CSASLVSGNTDTQYF	TGCAGTGCTAGTTTGGTGAGCGGGAACACAGATACGCAGTATTTT	TRBJ2-3	.	TRBV20-1	15	TRBD2
CASSPSDSFAGNTIYF	TGTGCCAGCTCACCATCGGACAGTTTCGCTGGAAACACCATATATTTT	TRBJ1-3	.	TRBV18	16	.
CASRLYRGRDREKLFF	TGTGCCAGCAGACTCTACCGGGGAAGGGATCGAGAAAAACTGTTTTTT	TRBJ1-4	.	TRBV7-9	16	.
CATSDRAGGPGNEQFF	TGTGCCACCAGTGATCGGGCGGGAGGGCCAGGCAATGAGCAGTTCTTC	TRBJ2-1	.	TRBV24-1	16	TRBD2
CASSQDTVSSYNEQFF	TGTGCCAGCAGCCAAGATACCGTGAGCTCCTACAATGAGCAGTTCTTC	TRBJ2-1	few	TRBV3-1/TRBV3-2	16	.
CASSFKGDTGELFF	TGCGCCAGCAGCTTTAAGGGGGACACCGGGGAGCTGTTTTTT	TRBJ2-2	.	TRBV5-1	14	.
CASSLVSSGTYNEQFF	TGTGCCAGCAGCTTAGTGTCTAGCGGGACCTACAATGAGCAGTTCTTC	TRBJ2-1	.	TRBV7-2	16	TRBD2
CASRTPGTARYEQYF	TGTGCCAGCAGAACGCCAGGGACCGCACGCTACGAGCAGTACTTC	TRBJ2-7	.	TRBV7-2	15	.
CASSTSSYNSPLHF	TGTGCCAGCAGCACTTCTTCCTATAATTCACCCCTCCACTTT	TRBJ1-6	.	TRBV28	14	.
CASSLRDRGYSAGNTIYF	TGTGCCAGCAGCTTAAGGGACAGGGGGTATTCCGCTGGAAACACCATATATTTT	TRBJ1-3	.	TRBV13	18	TRBD1
CASTSTGGGEAFF	TGTGCCAGCACCTCGACAGGGGGCGGTGAAGCTTTCTTT	TRBJ1-1	.	TRBV6-5	13	TRBD1
CASTQRWNQPQHF	TGTGCCAGCACCCAACGGTGGAATCAGCCCCAGCATTTT	TRBJ1-5	.	TRBV2	13	.
CASSLYGRGYYGYTF	TGTGCCAGCAGCTTGTACGGCAGGGGCTACTATGGCTACACCTTC	TRBJ1-2	.	TRBV5-5	15	.
CASCPVTEGSYEQYF	TGCGCCAGCTGCCCGGTGACAGAGGGGTCCTACGAGCAGTACTTC	TRBJ2-7	.	TRBV5-1	15	.
CASSLLVESPQRETQYF	TGTGCCAGCAGCTTGTTGGTCGAAAGCCCCCAACGGGAGACCCAGTACTTC	TRBJ2-5	.	TRBV5-8	17	.
CASSPISQETQYF	TGTGCCAGCAGCCCAATTAGCCAAGAGACCCAGTACTTC	TRBJ2-5	once	TRBV5-4	13	.
CASSLDRDSQETQYF	TGTGCCAGCAGCTTGGACCGGGACAGCCAAGAGACCCAGTACTTC	TRBJ2-5	.	TRBV11-3	15	TRBD1